These 11 T cell receptor beta chains were all obtained from the same sample, sequenced in a study of blood T cell repertoires in COVID-19. Repertoires were generated with immunoSEQ multiplex PCR, while TCRdb's copy carries only in-frame clones and drops some. The sample includes around 500,000 clones, around nine tenths of them seen just once. Source material: PBMCs or T cells enriched from blood (not recorded which). The receptor source for this set is a woman aged 60 to 75 who had recovered from COVID-19.

DNA of the CDR3: TGTGCCAGTAGTCCGTACCGGGGACAGGTGAACACTGAAGCTTTCTTT. It codes for CASSPYRGQVNTEAFF. The gene calls are TRBV19 and TRBJ1-1, with TRBD1 matching 8 bases. With 5 bases clipped from V and 0 bases from J, the junction kept 8 bases outside the gene matches. Germline V gene sequence: CDR1 LNHDA, CDR2 SQIVND (reference sequence). CDR3 length: 16 amino acids. The full variable domain, rest sourced from reference TRBV19 and TRBJ1-1, is DGGITQSPKYLFRKEGQNVTLSCEQNLNHDAMYWYRQDPGQGLRLIYYSQIVNDFQKGDIAEGYSVSREKKESFPLTVTSAQKNPTAFYLCASSPYRGQVNTEAFFGQGTRLTVV.

The chain combines TRBV6-4 with TRBJ2-3, with D perhaps TRBD1 (6 bases). The CDR3 is 15 residues long. Germline CDR1 MRHNA, CDR2 SNTAGT. The V end was cut by 5 bases, the J end by 1 base, with 13 bases between. CDR3 amino acids: CASSPAGARTDTQYF. The CDR3 nucleotides read TGTGCCAGCAGTCCCGCAGGGGCGCGCACAGATACGCAGTATTTT.

This chain connects TRBV7-6 to TRBJ2-7, with D perhaps TRBD2 (5 bases). V lost 5 bases, J lost 3 bases, and 17 bases lay in between. The CDR3 extends over 15 amino acids. The germline gives CDR1 SGHVS, CDR2 FNYEAQ. The CDR3 nucleotides are TGTGCCAGCAGCCCATCTCGAGGAGGTTACTACGAGCAGTACTTC. This sequence encodes CASSPSRGGYYEQYF. Full variable domain (rest looked up from reference TRBV7-6 and TRBJ2-7): GAGVSQSPRYKVTKRGQDVALRCDPISGHVSLYWYRQALGQGPEFLTYFNYEAQQDKSGLPNDRFSAERPEGSISTLTIQRTEQRDSAMYRCASSPSRGGYYEQYFGPGTRLTVT.

The rearrangement uses TRBV18 and TRBJ1-6; D possibly corresponds to TRBD1 (6 bases). Germline CDR1 KGHSH, CDR2 LQKENI. With 1 base removed from V and 9 bases from J, the gap between germline ends came to 22 bases. The CDR3 runs 18 residues. The CDR3 loop reads CASSPLSQFEGVGSPLHF. CDR3 DNA: TGTGCCAGCTCACCACTCAGTCAATTCGAGGGGGTAGGTTCACCCCTCCACTTT.

The chain uses TRBV27 and TRBJ1-6; D unresolved. The V gene's germline CDR1 is MNHEY and CDR2 SMNVEV (reference sequence). CDR3 length: 12 residues. Trimming stripped 6 bases from V and 4 bases from J, with 4 bases between. DNA of the CDR3: TGTGCCAGCAGAGAGTATAATTCACCCCTCCACTTT. Translated, it gives CASREYNSPLHF.

The chain uses TRBV10-3 and TRBJ2-3; 9 bases align to TRBD1. Germline CDR1 is ENHRY and CDR2 is SYGVKD. J lost 1 base, V lost 10 bases, and 9 bases had no gene match. The CDR3 covers 15 residues. The DNA for the CDR3 is TGTGCCACCCGACAGGGGGTAAAGGGCACAGATACGCAGTATTTT. Protein sequence: CATRQGVKGTDTQYF.

The chain combines TRBV5-6 with TRBJ1-5, with 8 bases lining up with TRBD1. V was pared by 0 bases and J by 0 bases, with 2 bases of the junction left unmatched. This CDR3 region has 16 residues. CDR1 is SGHDT, CDR2 YYEEEE, per germline. In DNA, the CDR3 is TGTGCCAGCAGCTTGGAGGGACAGGTTAGCAATCAGCCCCAGCATTTT. Translated: CASSLEGQVSNQPQHF.

The chain has TRBV11-2 and TRBJ2-7, with TRBD1 matching 8 bases. The CDR3 runs to 13 residues. Germline V gives CDR1 SGHAT, CDR2 FQNNGV. With 7 bases clipped from V and 2 bases from J, the junction kept 4 bases outside the gene matches. Here the CDR3 reads CASTPDRAYEQYF. The CDR3 DNA is TGTGCCAGCACTCCGGACAGGGCCTACGAGCAGTACTTC.

CDR3 nucleotides: TGTGCCAGCAGCCATATAGGACAGTATGGCTACACCTTC. It codes for CASSHIGQYGYTF. The chain is built from TRBV7-2 and TRBJ1-2; perhaps TRBD1 as D (6 bases). The germline V and J ends were trimmed by 5 bases and 5 bases, with 12 bases remaining between them. Germline CDR1 SGHTA, CDR2 FQGNSA. The CDR3 is made up of 13 amino acids.

The gene calls are TRBV5-4 and TRBJ1-2, with 7 bases matching TRBD1. The CDR3 is made up of 13 amino acids. Trimming took 2 bases from V and 5 from J; bases not matched to a gene: 3. Germline CDR1 SGHNT, CDR2 YYREEE (reference sequence). The CDR3, as DNA: TGTGCCAGCAGCTTCGACAGGGTGTATGGCTACACCTTC. Amino acid sequence: CASSFDRVYGYTF.

The V call is TRBV4-1, the J call TRBJ1-1; D remains ambiguous. The length of the CDR3 is 17 residues. V lost 0 bases to trimming and J lost 2 bases, with 16 bases between them. Germline assignment: CDR1 MGHRA and CDR2 YSYEKL. CDR3 sequence: CASSQDLQSTHNTEAFF. The DNA for the CDR3 is TGCGCCAGCAGCCAAGATTTACAGTCCACTCACAACACTGAAGCTTTCTTT.